Below are 3 T cell receptor beta chains sequenced from a single sample in a study of cytomegalovirus exposure and HLA in healthy donors (TCRdb year 2017). Library generation was performed with the immunoSEQ multiplex PCR assay. For the multiplex PCR, a mixture combining 60 forward primers for TCR Vbeta segments and 13 reverse primers for TCR Jbeta segments was used. TCRdb retrieved this table from immuneACCESS and kept in-frame rearrangements only. Not all clones are present; in checked studies, unresolved V genes account for under half, and no reason is known for the remainder. The sample yields 75,000 to 95,000 clones; around four fifths were counted once. The leading ten clones occupy 4.5% to 7% of the sample. Source material: PBMCs. Receptor source: a woman younger than 30 in good health and CMV-seropositive.

In this sample, this clone turned up a few times. The J gene is TRBJ2-7, the V gene TRBV27, with a weak D call TRBD2 (6 bases). The germline V and J ends were trimmed by 3 bases and 5 bases, with 11 bases remaining between them. Per germline, CDR1 MNHEY and CDR2 SMNVEV (reference sequence). The CDR3 has 13 amino acids. The CDR3 coding sequence is TGTGCCAGCAGTTTTCGTGGAGGGGACGAGCAGTACTTC. It is translated as CASSFRGGDEQYF.

The V and J genes are TRBV27 and TRBJ1-5; D call uncertain. Germline lookup yields CDR1 MNHEY and CDR2 SMNVEV (reference sequence). CDR3 length equals 17 residues. Trimming removed 5 bases from V and 3 bases from J, with 20 bases in between. The CDR3 region is CASSQSLGLWDNQPQHF. DNA for the CDR3: TGTGCCAGCAGTCAATCGCTCGGACTTTGGGACAATCAGCCCCAGCATTTT.

The CDR3 nucleotides are TGTGCCAGAATCCGAATAATATTTGCTAGCGTCTATGAGCAGTTCTTC. Protein sequence: CARIRIIFASVYEQFF. J is TRBJ2-1 and V is TRBV27, with a possible D match to TRBD2 (6 bases). Germline CDR1 is MNHEY and CDR2 is SMNVEV (reference sequence). CDR3 length equals 16 residues. V gave up 9 bases and J gave up 8 bases, with 26 bases separating them.